These T cell receptor beta chains were read from a single sample in a study of post-analysis software for immune sequencing data. A single record per CDR3 protein comes from TCRdb applying MiXCR to the PCR reads. This sample has about 460,000 distinct CDR3 sequences, with around 40% found just once. The specimen was blood. Receptor source: a girl aged 10-17 years with multiple sclerosis. The CDR3 runs from the conserved cysteine through the conserved F or W. The D gene is left open where the match is weak. Part of the rows lack a size; the others show once, few, many or a class for expanded clones.

>TRBJ1-1|NA|TRBV20-1|NA
CSARYRQNTEAFF
TGCAGTGCTAGATATCGGCAGAACACTGAAGCTTTCTTT
>TRBJ1-2|NA|TRBV7-9|once
CASCQSPGRTTHYGYTF
TGTGCCAGCTGCCAGTCCCCGGGACGAACGACTCACTATGGCTACACCTTC
>TRBJ2-4|NA|TRBV2|few
CASTQNPVVLAKNIQYF
TGTGCCAGCACTCAAAACCCCGTGGTATTAGCCAAAAACATTCAGTACTTC
>TRBJ2-1|NA|TRBV7-3|NA
CASSNTNLGTYNEQFF
TGTGCCAGCAGCAATACTAATTTGGGGACCTACAATGAGCAGTTCTTC
>TRBJ2-5|NA|TRBV11-2|once
CASSLDPGEGLGEQYF
TGTGCCAGCAGCTTAGACCCCGGAGAAGGTCTCGGGGAGCAGTACTTC
>TRBJ1-6|NA|TRBV12-3/TRBV12-4|once
CASSDHKNSPLHF
TGTGCCAGCAGTGACCATAAAAATTCACCCCTCCACTTT
>TRBJ2-3|NA|TRBV9|NA
CASSISVSPTDTQYF
TGTGCCAGCAGCATTTCGGTCTCCCCCACAGATACGCAGTATTTT
>TRBJ2-7|TRBD1|TRBV29-1|NA
CSVEMGTGPYEQYF
TGCAGCGTTGAAATGGGGACAGGGCCCTACGAGCAGTACTTC
>TRBJ2-1|TRBD2|TRBV18|few
CASSPRLAGGPGNEQFF
TGTGCCAGCTCACCACGGCTAGCGGGAGGGCCGGGGAATGAGCAGTTCTTC
>TRBJ2-1|TRBD2|TRBV29-1|once
CSVGAGAPYEQFF
TGCAGCGTTGGGGCGGGAGCTCCCTACGAGCAGTTCTTC
>TRBJ1-4|NA|TRBV4-1|NA
CASSQDRGRVSNEKLFF
TGCGCCAGCAGCCAAGATCGGGGCAGGGTCTCTAATGAAAAACTGTTTTTT
>TRBJ2-1|NA|TRBV5-1|NA
CASSLMGGSYNEQFF
TGCGCCAGCAGCTTGATGGGGGGCTCCTACAATGAGCAGTTCTTC
>TRBJ2-7|NA|TRBV12-3/TRBV12-4|few
CASSFRATSSYEQYF
TGTGCCAGCAGTTTTAGAGCTACTAGCTCCTACGAGCAGTACTTC
>TRBJ2-1|NA|TRBV7-6|NA
CASSPLTGRETNEQFF
TGTGCCAGCAGCCCGCTGACAGGGCGGGAGACTAATGAGCAGTTCTTC
>TRBJ2-3|TRBD2|TRBV20-1|once
CSARDAGGSETDTQYF
TGCAGTGCTAGAGATGCCGGCGGGAGTGAAACAGATACGCAGTATTTT
>TRBJ2-1|NA|TRBV10-3|NA
CAISEYPVGGMGSYNEQFF
TGTGCCATCAGTGAATACCCCGTCGGAGGAATGGGCTCCTACAATGAGCAGTTCTTC
>TRBJ2-6|NA|TRBV5-1|few
CASSYPSGANVLTF
TGCGCCAGCAGCTACCCGTCTGGGGCCAACGTCCTGACTTTC
>TRBJ2-5|TRBD1|TRBV5-1|few
CASSSKTGERGQETQYF
TGCGCCAGCAGCTCAAAAACAGGGGAAAGGGGCCAAGAGACCCAGTACTTC
>TRBJ2-7|NA|TRBV6-6|few
CATARGPYEQYF
TGTGCCACTGCACGGGGTCCCTACGAGCAGTACTTC
>TRBJ2-7|TRBD1|TRBV5-1|NA
CASSLPRTGVNYEQYF
TGCGCTAGCAGCTTGCCTCGGACAGGGGTAAACTACGAGCAGTACTTC
>TRBJ2-1|TRBD2|TRBV7-9|NA
CASGGLAGTFSYNEQFF
TGTGCCAGCGGCGGACTAGCGGGGACCTTTTCCTACAATGAGCAGTTCTTC
>TRBJ2-1|TRBD2|TRBV20-1|NA
CSAQDYLQTSGRAYEQFF
TGCAGTGCTCAGGATTACCTTCAGACTAGCGGGAGGGCCTACGAGCAGTTCTTC
>TRBJ2-7|NA|TRBV29-1|NA
CSVGPRLKEKYEQYF
TGCAGCGTCGGGCCCAGATTGAAGGAAAAATACGAGCAGTACTTC
>TRBJ1-4|NA|TRBV5-1|NA
CASSLGSGVNEKLFF
TGCGCCAGCAGCTTGGGTTCAGGGGTAAATGAAAAACTGTTTTTT
>TRBJ2-7|NA|TRBV20-1|few
CSARDPRRGSYEQYF
TGCAGTGCTAGAGATCCGCGCCGGGGATCCTACGAGCAGTACTTC
>TRBJ1-2|TRBD1|TRBV28|NA
CASRQTGGGGYTF
TGTGCCAGCAGGCAAACAGGGGGGGGCGGCTACACCTTT
>TRBJ2-1|TRBD2|TRBV5-1|NA
CASSLGLAGRQNNEQFF
TGCGCCAGCAGCCTAGGACTAGCGGGACGACAAAACAATGAGCAGTTCTTC
>TRBJ2-1|TRBD2|TRBV10-2|NA
CASGLAGAGEQFF
TGCGCCAGCGGACTAGCGGGAGCTGGTGAGCAGTTCTTC
>TRBJ2-1|TRBD2|TRBV12-3/TRBV12-4|NA
CASSRSWTRYNEQFF
TGTGCCAGCAGCCGAAGCTGGACTAGGTACAATGAGCAGTTCTTC
>TRBJ2-2|NA|TRBV2|NA
CASSEDTGELFF
TGTGCCAGCAGTGAAGATACCGGGGAGCTGTTTTTT
>TRBJ2-4|TRBD1|TRBV4-2|few
CASNRDRAEGIQYF
TGTGCCAGTAACCGGGACAGGGCTGAGGGCATTCAGTACTTC
>TRBJ2-1|TRBD2|TRBV5-1|NA
CASSTGTLAQYNEQFF
TGCGCCAGCAGCACAGGAACACTAGCGCAATACAATGAGCAGTTCTTC
>TRBJ2-7|TRBD2|TRBV7-6|many
CASSLVAGGPSRSSYEQYF
TGTGCCAGCAGCTTAGTAGCGGGAGGGCCCTCCCGGAGCTCCTACGAGCAGTACTTC
>TRBJ2-1|NA|TRBV20-1|NA
CSAPSRHSQSDNEQFF
TGCAGTGCTCCTTCCCGGCACTCCCAATCGGACAATGAGCAGTTCTTC
>TRBJ1-1|NA|TRBV6-5|NA
CAGRLRENTEAFF
TGTGCCGGCAGGCTCAGGGAGAACACTGAAGCTTTCTTT
>TRBJ2-1|TRBD2|TRBV5-5|NA
CASSTGGGVNEQFF
TGTGCCAGCAGCACCGGTGGGGGGGTCAATGAGCAGTTCTTC
>TRBJ1-2|NA|TRBV2|NA
CASSEAGLNYGYTF
TGTGCCAGCAGTGAAGCGGGCCTCAACTATGGCTACACCTTC
>TRBJ2-7|NA|TRBV20-1|NA
CSARASNGTVRFEQYF
TGCAGTGCTAGAGCCTCTAACGGGACGGTGAGGTTCGAGCAGTACTTC
>TRBJ2-3|NA|TRBV14|NA
CASSLGSVVAQYF
TGTGCCAGCAGCCTCGGAAGTGTTGTGGCGCAGTATTTT
>TRBJ1-5|TRBD1|TRBV18|few
CASSLGTGGPNQPQHF
TGTGCCAGCTCACTGGGGACAGGGGGACCCAATCAGCCCCAGCATTTT
>TRBJ2-7|NA|TRBV27|NA
CASSSPFFRDGPFYEQYF
TGTGCCAGCAGTTCCCCTTTTTTTCGGGACGGCCCCTTCTACGAGCAGTACTTC
>TRBJ1-1|NA|TRBV5-1|few
CASSLASRNTEAFF
TGCGCCAGCAGCTTGGCGTCGCGGAACACTGAAGCTTTCTTT
>TRBJ2-1|NA|TRBV29-1|few
CSVDPSGPYNEQFF
TGCAGCGTTGATCCGAGCGGGCCCTACAATGAGCAGTTCTTC
>TRBJ2-7|NA|TRBV3-1|NA
CASSQEQEGDRNEQYF
TGTGCCAGCAGCCAAGAGCAGGAGGGTGATAGGAACGAGCAGTACTTC
>TRBJ2-7|NA|TRBV20-1|NA
CSADRGGSGASYEQYF
TGCAGTGCTGACCGAGGGGGCTCGGGGGCCTCCTACGAGCAGTACTTC
>TRBJ1-5|NA|TRBV7-8|few
CASSLEGTLINQPQHF
TGTGCCAGCAGCTTAGAAGGGACACTGATCAATCAGCCCCAGCATTTT
>TRBJ2-3|NA|TRBV20-1|NA
CSARVVGNTQYF
TGCAGTGCTAGAGTGGTAGGGAATACGCAGTATTTT
>TRBJ2-7|NA|TRBV5-1|NA
CASAKGTASSYEQYF
TGCGCCAGTGCGAAAGGGACTGCGAGCTCCTACGAGCAGTACTTC
>TRBJ1-2|NA|TRBV20-1|NA
CSAGLPYGYTF
TGCAGTGCTGGACTCCCTTATGGCTACACCTTC
>TRBJ2-1|NA|TRBV6-2/TRBV6-3|NA
CASSPRGTQFF
TGTGCCAGCAGTCCTAGGGGGACCCAGTTCTTC
>TRBJ2-7|TRBD2|TRBV12-3/TRBV12-4|NA
CASSLPSGLAGGHSYEQYF
TGTGCCAGCAGTTTACCCTCGGGACTAGCGGGAGGCCACTCCTACGAGCAGTACTTC
>TRBJ1-5|NA|TRBV12-3/TRBV12-4|NA
CASRIRENQPQHF
TGTGCCAGCAGAATAAGGGAGAATCAGCCCCAGCATTTT
>TRBJ2-1|NA|TRBV24-1|NA
CATSDGTSRQFF
TGTGCCACCAGTGATGGGACGAGTAGGCAGTTCTTC
>TRBJ2-1|TRBD2|TRBV29-1|few
CSVTRGGKNEQFF
TGCAGCGTTACCCGGGGGGGTAAAAATGAGCAGTTCTTC